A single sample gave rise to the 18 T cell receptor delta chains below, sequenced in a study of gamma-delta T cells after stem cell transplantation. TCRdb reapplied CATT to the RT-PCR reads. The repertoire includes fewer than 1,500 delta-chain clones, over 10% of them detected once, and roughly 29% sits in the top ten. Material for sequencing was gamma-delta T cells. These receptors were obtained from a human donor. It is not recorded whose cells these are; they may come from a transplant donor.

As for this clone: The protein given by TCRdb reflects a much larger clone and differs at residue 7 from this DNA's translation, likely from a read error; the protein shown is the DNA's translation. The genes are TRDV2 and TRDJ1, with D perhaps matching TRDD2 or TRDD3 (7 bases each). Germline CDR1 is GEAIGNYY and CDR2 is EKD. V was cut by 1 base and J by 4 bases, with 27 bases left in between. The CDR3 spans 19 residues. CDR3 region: CACDTACFPTGAYGDKLIF. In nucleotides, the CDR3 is TGTGCCTGTGACACGGCGTGCTTTCCTACTGGGGCTTATGGCGATAAACTCATCTTT.

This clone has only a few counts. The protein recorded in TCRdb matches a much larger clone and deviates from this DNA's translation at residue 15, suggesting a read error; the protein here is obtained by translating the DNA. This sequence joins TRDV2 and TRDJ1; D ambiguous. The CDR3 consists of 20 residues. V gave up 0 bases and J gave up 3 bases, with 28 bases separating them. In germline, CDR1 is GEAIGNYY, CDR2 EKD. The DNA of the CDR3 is TGTGCCTGTGACACCGTACGCCCCGCCCGGGGTCTATCGTACGCCGATAAACTCATCTTT. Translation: CACDTVRPARGLSYADKLIF.

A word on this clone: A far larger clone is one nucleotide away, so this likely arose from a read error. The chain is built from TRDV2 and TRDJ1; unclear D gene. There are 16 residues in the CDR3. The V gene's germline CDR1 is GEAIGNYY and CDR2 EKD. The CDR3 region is CACGTVEAPYTDKLIF. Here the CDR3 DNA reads TGTGCCTGTGGCACCGTAGAGGCCCCTTACACCGATAAACTCATCTTT.

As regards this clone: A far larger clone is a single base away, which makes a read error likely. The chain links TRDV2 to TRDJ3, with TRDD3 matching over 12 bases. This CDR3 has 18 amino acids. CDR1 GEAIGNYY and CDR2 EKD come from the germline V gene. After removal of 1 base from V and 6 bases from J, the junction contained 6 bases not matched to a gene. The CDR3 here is CACDTLGDTPLDTRQMFF. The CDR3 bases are TGTGCCTGTGACACGCTGGGGGATACGCCCTTGGACACCCGACAGATGTTTTTC.

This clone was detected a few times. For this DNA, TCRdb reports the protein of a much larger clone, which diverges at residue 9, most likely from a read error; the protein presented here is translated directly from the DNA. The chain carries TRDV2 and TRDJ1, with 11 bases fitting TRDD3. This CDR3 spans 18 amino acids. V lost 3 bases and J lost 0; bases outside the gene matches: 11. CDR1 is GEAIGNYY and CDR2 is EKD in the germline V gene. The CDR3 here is CACDPLGDKRSYTDKLIF. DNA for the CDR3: TGTGCCTGTGACCCACTGGGGGATAAGCGCTCGTACACCGATAAACTCATCTTT.

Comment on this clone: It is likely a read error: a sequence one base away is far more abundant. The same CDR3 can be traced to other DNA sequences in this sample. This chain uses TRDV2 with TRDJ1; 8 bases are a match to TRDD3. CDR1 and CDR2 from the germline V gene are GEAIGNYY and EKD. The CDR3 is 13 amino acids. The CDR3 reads CACDNLGDTKLIF. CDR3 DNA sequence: TGCGCCTGTGATAATCTTGGGGATACTAAACTCATCTTT.

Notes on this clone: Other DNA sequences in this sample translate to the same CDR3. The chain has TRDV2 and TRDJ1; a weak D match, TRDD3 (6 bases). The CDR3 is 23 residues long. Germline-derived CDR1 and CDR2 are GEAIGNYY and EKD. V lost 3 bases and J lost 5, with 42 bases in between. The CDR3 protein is CACDPMESSLPGGLRQGSDKLIF. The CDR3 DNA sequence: TGTGCCTGTGACCCAATGGAATCCTCCCTACCGGGGGGACTCCGTCAGGGATCGGATAAACTCATCTTT.

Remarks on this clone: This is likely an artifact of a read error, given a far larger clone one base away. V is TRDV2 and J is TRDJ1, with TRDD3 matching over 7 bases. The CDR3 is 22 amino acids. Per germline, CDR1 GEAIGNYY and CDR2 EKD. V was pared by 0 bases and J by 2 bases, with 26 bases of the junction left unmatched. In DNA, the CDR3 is TGTGCCTGTGACACCGTTCCGCTTACGGGTAGGGGGATCCAAAACCCGACCGATAAACTCATCTTT. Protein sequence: CACDTVPLTGRGIQNPTDKLIF.

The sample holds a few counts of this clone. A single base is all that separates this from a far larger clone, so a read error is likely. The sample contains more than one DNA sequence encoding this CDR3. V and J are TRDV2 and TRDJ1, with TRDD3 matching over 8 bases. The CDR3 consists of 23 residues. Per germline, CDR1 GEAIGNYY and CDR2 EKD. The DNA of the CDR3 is TGTGCCTGTGACCCAATGGAATCCTCCCTACCTGGGGGACTCCGGCAGGGATCGGATAAGCTCATCTTT. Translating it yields CACDPMESSLPGGLRQGSDKLIF.

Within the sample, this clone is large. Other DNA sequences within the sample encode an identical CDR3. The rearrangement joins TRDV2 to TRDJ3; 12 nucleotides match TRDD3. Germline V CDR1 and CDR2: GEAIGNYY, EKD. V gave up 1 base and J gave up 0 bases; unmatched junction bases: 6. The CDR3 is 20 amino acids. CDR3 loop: CACDTVLGDTYSWDTRQMFF. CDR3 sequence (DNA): TGTGCCTGTGACACAGTACTGGGGGATACCTACTCCTGGGACACCCGACAGATGTTTTTC.

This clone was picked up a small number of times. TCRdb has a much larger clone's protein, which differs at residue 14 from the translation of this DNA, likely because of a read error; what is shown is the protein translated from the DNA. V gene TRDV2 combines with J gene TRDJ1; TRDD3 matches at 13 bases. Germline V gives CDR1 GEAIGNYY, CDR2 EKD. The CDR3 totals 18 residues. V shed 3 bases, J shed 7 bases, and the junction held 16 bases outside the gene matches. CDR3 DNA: TGTGCCTGTGACTCCGTACTGGGGGATACGTCTCGGTTGAGTAAACTCATCTTT. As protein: CACDSVLGDTSRLSKLIF.

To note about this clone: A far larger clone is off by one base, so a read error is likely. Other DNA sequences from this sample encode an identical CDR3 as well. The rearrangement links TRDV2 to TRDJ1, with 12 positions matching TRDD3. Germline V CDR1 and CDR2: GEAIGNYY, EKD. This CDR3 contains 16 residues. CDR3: CACDPLLGDTTDKLIF. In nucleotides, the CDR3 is TGTGCCTGTGACCCCCTACTGGGGGATACAACCGATAAACTTATCTTT.

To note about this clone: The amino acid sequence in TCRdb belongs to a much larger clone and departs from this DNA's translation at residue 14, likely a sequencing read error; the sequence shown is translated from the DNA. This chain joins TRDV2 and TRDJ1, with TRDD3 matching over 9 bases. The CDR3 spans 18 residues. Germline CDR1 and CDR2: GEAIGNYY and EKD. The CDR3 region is CACDTILAGGSITGKLIF. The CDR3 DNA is TGTGCCTGTGACACTATTCTAGCTGGGGGATCGATCACCGGTAAACTCATCTTT.

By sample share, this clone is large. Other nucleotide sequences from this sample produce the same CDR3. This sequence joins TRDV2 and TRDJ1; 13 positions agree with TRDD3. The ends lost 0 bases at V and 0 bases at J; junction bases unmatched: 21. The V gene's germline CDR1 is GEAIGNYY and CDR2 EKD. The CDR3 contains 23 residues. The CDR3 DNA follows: TGTGCCTGTGACACCCTCGGGCCCCCCTTACTGGGGGATACGCTTCAGTACACCGATAAACTCATCTTT. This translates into CACDTLGPPLLGDTLQYTDKLIF.

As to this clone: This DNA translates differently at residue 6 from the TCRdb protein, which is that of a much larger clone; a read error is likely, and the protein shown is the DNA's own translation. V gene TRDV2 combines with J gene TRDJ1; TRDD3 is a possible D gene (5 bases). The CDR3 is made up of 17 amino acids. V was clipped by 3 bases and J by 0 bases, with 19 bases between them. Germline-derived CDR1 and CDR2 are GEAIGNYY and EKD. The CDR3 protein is CACDFPRVGVDTDKLIF. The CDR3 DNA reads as TGTGCCTGTGACTTCCCACGAGTTGGGGTCGACACCGATAAACTCATCTTT.

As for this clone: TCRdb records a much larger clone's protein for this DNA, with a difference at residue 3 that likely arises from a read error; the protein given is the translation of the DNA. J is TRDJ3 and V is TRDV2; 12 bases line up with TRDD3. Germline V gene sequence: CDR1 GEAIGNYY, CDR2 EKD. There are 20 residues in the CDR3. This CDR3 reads CAFDTVLGDTYSWDTRQMFF. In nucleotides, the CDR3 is TGTGCCTTTGACACAGTACTGGGGGATACCTACTCCTGGGACACCCGACAGATGTTTTTC.

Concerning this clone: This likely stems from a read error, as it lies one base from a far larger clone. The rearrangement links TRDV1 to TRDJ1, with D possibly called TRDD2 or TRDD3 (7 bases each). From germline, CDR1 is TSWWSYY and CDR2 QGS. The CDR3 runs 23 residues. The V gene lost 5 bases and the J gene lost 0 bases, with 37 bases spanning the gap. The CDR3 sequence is CALGYPAFLLPGGPTPYTDKLIF. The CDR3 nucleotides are TGTGCTCTTGGGTACCCGGCCTTCCTTCTCCCTGGGGGGCCGACCCCGTACACCGATAAACTCATCTTT.

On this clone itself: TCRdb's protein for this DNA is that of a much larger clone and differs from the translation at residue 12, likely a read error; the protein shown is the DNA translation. The CDR3 region is CACEILTRRGYKDTDKLIF. The CDR3 nucleotides read TGTGCCTGTGAGATTCTTACGAGGAGGGGATACAAGGACACCGATAAACTCATCTTT. This chain joins TRDV2 and TRDJ1; 8 bases fit TRDD3. The ends lost 4 bases at V and 0 bases at J; junction bases unmatched: 18. CDR1 is GEAIGNYY, CDR2 EKD, per germline. This CDR3 region has 19 residues.